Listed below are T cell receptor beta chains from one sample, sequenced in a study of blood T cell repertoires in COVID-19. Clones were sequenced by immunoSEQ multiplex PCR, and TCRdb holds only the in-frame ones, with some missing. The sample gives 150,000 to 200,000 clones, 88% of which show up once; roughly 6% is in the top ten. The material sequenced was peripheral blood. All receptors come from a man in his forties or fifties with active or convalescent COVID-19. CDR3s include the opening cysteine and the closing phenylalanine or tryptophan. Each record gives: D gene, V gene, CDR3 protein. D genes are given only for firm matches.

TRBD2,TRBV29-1,CSAHRGGEQYF
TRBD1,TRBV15,CATSTRTGEPNEKLFF
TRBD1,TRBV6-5,CASSYSPGGEKLFF
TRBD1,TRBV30,CAWSGTGSRQPQHF
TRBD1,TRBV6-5,CASTQGAFGYTF
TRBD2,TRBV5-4,CASSLDGSGGNIQYF
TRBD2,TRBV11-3,CASSQRLAGGNEQFF
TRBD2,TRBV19,CASSTGTGGYNEQFF
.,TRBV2,CASSGREWSYNEQFF
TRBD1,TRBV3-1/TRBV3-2,CASSQGDRGGNQPQHF
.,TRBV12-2,CASRLEGDRGPDTQYF
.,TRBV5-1,CASSLGQGGSNEQFF
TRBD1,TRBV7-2,CASSAGQGRVYGYTF
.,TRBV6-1,CASSEAGHSNQPQHF
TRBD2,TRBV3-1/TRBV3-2,CASSQVVQRGGGEQFF
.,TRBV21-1,CASTQTGQDTEAFF
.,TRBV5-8,CASSSAGTGANVLTF
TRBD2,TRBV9,CASSVVGTSGHNEQFF
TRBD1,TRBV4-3,CASSQETGGNTGELFF
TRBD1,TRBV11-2,CASSLGLGQGLGSNQPQHF